The 28 T cell receptor beta chains presented below share a single source sample, sequenced in a study of low-dose radiotherapy and immunotherapy resistance in tumors (dated 2022 in TCRdb). Sequencing instrument: Illumina HiSeq 2500. To make first-strand cDNA, Superscript III was used along with a set of TRAV- and TRBV-specific primers so that both the TCRalpha and TCRbeta chains were covered. TCRs were amplified with Phusion for approximately 18 PCR cycles, with a constant-region primer paired with the adapter attached to the V primers. TCRdb ran its own pipeline on the public reads, namely fastp trimming at Q25 and MiXCR clone calling, and kept in-frame beta chains. One record per CDR3 amino acid sequence lists the most common genes and DNA. Recorded for this sample are more than 45,000 distinct CDR3 sequences; almost 25% of them occurred a single time. The ten most abundant clones make up about 6% of the sample.

The time point label of this sample denotes: before trial treatment. Here the sequenced sample was PBMCs, taken before treatment. The receptors originated from a male donor with prostate cancer.

This clonotype occurred many times. The J gene is TRBJ2-7, the V gene TRBV3-1; no definite D call. The V end was cut by 4 bases, the J end by 4 bases, with 14 bases between. This CDR3 has 14 residues. Germline CDR1 LGHDT, CDR2 YNNKEL (reference sequence). DNA for the CDR3: TGTGCCAGCAGCCCCTCAGACCGCCAATACGAGCAGTACTTC. The encoded protein is CASSPSDRQYEQYF.

This clonotype was seen ten or more times. The gene calls are TRBV7-9 and TRBJ2-7; the match to TRBD1 covers 8 bases. CDR1 and CDR2 from the germline V gene are SEHNR and FQNEAQ (reference sequence). The CDR3 length is 14 residues. The trim removed 6 bases at V and 4 bases at J, leaving 8 bases unmatched. DNA of the CDR3: TGTGCCAGCAGTCACGGGACAGGACTATACGAGCAGTACTTC. Residues: CASSHGTGLYEQYF.

This clonotype was recorded many times. This rearrangement joins TRBV5-1 to TRBJ2-1, with D hard to call. The CDR3 has 14 amino acids. Trimming removed 0 bases at V and 6 bases at J, with 10 bases between. From germline, CDR1 is SGHRS and CDR2 YFSETQ. The CDR3, as DNA: TGCGCCAGCAGCTTGGGTTACGCCGGCAATGAGCAGTTCTTC. Translating gives CASSLGYAGNEQFF.

This clonotype is termed large. This sequence joins TRBV20-1 and TRBJ2-1; D call uncertain. Germline values: CDR1 DFQATT, CDR2 SNEGSKA (reference sequence). The V and J ends lost 5 bases and 7 bases respectively, with 9 bases between them. CDR3 length: 11 residues. The CDR3 DNA is TGCAGTGCTGAATCTGGGAATGAGCAGTTCTTC. It yields the protein CSAESGNEQFF.

This sequence joins TRBV6-1 and TRBJ2-5; D is perhaps TRBD1 or TRBD2 (5 bases each). Trimming took 2 bases from V and 5 from J, leaving 9 bases between them. Germline V CDR1 and CDR2: MNHNS, SASEGT. The CDR3 extends over 13 amino acids. The CDR3 DNA reads as TGTGCCAGCAGTGAAATGAGGGGCGAGACCCAGTACTTC. Encoded protein: CASSEMRGETQYF.

This clonotype was seen a few times. CDR3 DNA: TGTGCCAGCAGTGAGGCGGCTAGCGGAGAGACCCAGTACTTC. Translation gives CASSEAASGETQYF. This sequence joins TRBV2 and TRBJ2-5; 7 bases are shared with TRBD2. V shed 3 bases, J shed 4 bases, and the junction held 5 bases outside the gene matches. The CDR3 runs to 14 residues. Germline V lookup: CDR1 SNHLY, CDR2 FYNNEI.

This clonotype was detected ten times or more. The rearrangement joins TRBV5-6 to TRBJ2-3; 7 bases align to TRBD2. Germline-derived CDR1 and CDR2 are SGHDT and YYEEEE. The V gene end was trimmed by 0 bases and the J gene end by 3 bases; junction bases not matched to a gene: 4. The CDR3 totals 15 residues. This CDR3 is CASSLGLAETDTQYF. In DNA form, the CDR3 reads TGTGCCAGCAGCTTGGGACTAGCTGAGACAGATACGCAGTATTTT.

Concerning this clonotype: A far larger clone is one nucleotide away, so this likely arose from a read error. This chain connects TRBV5-5 to TRBJ1-5; D is uncertain. This CDR3 spans 13 amino acids. CDR1 and CDR2 (germline): SGHKS, YYEKEE (reference sequence). The CDR3 here is CASSLGSNQPQHF. The CDR3 DNA follows: TGCGCCAGCAGCCTAGGATCCAATCAGCCCCAGCATTTT.

The chain couples TRBV20-1 to TRBJ2-3; D might be TRBD2 (5 bases). Germline V lookup: CDR1 DFQATT, CDR2 SNEGSKA (reference sequence). V lost 3 bases to trimming and J lost 4 bases, with 17 bases between them. CDR3 length: 15 amino acids. The chain's CDR3 is CSASGGLAVADTQYF. In DNA, the CDR3 is TGCAGTGCTAGCGGCGGGCTAGCTGTGGCAGATACGCAGTATTTT.

This clonotype was observed many times. V is TRBV7-9 and J is TRBJ2-7; D is possibly TRBD2 (6 bases). CDR1 and CDR2 from the germline V gene are SEHNR and FQNEAQ (reference sequence). CDR3 length: 14 residues. The V and J ends lost 1 base and 7 bases respectively, with 14 bases between them. As DNA, the CDR3 is TGTGCCAGCAGCTTAGGTTCGGGAGTCGGTGAGCAGTACTTC. This codes for CASSLGSGVGEQYF. The complete variable domain, with remaining parts taken from reference TRBV7-9 and TRBJ2-7, reads DTGVSQNPRHKITKRGQNVTFRCDPISEHNRLYWYRQTLGQGPEFLTYFQNEAQLEKSRLLSDRFSAERPKGSFSTLEIQRTEQGDSAMYLCASSLGSGVGEQYFGPGTRLTVT.

In its sample, this clonotype was seen a few times. The chain links TRBV4-2 to TRBJ2-3, with 8 bases that match TRBD1. The germline V gene has CDR1 LGHNA and CDR2 YNFKEQ. The CDR3 is 15 amino acids. The J segment lost 4 bases and the V segment lost 1 base, leaving 4 bases of the junction unmatched. The CDR3: CASSQVRGQADTQYF. The CDR3 DNA sequence: TGTGCCAGCAGCCAAGTCAGGGGGCAGGCAGATACGCAGTATTTT.

V is TRBV13 and J is TRBJ2-3; D call uncertain. CDR3 length: 12 amino acids. V was trimmed by 0 bases and J by 3 bases, leaving 1 base between them. Germline CDR1 and CDR2: PRHDT and FYEKMQ (reference sequence). CDR3 protein: CASSLGTDTQYF. CDR3 nucleotide sequence: TGTGCCAGCAGCTTAGGGACAGATACGCAGTATTTT.

This clonotype was found many times. V and J are TRBV15 and TRBJ2-1; D gene unclear. Germline values: CDR1 LNHNV, CDR2 YYDKDF (reference sequence). This CDR3 region has 15 residues. V dropped 0 bases and J dropped 7 bases, with 13 bases sitting between them. As DNA, the CDR3 is TGTGCCACCAGCAGAGATCAGGCCCGCGTAAATGAGCAGTTCTTC. Its protein is CATSRDQARVNEQFF.

This clonotype was seen at least ten times. The chain uses TRBV27 and TRBJ2-1; TRBD2 aligns across 8 bases. Per the germline V gene, CDR1 is MNHEY and CDR2 is SMNVEV (reference sequence). CDR3 length equals 15 residues. Trimming at V came to 6 bases and at J to 4 bases, leaving 8 bases not matched to a gene. For the CDR3, the DNA is TGTGCCAGCAGATCAGCGGGAGCCAATTACAATGAGCAGTTCTTC. It yields the protein CASRSAGANYNEQFF.

This clonotype was counted at least ten times. This rearrangement joins TRBV28 to TRBJ2-5; D gene unclear. The germline V gene has CDR1 MDHEN and CDR2 SYDVKM. CDR3 length: 13 residues. Trimming pared 3 bases from V and 8 bases from J, leaving 13 bases between. CDR3 sequence: CASSFLDGGTQYF. CDR3 DNA: TGTGCCAGCAGTTTCTTGGACGGTGGAACCCAGTACTTC.

This clonotype showed up many times. CDR3 bases: TGCGCCAGCAGCCAAGACTCCACAGGGGGAACCTACAATGAGCAGTTCTTC. It translates to CASSQDSTGGTYNEQFF. The chain uses TRBV4-1 and TRBJ2-1; 8 positions agree with TRBD1. The CDR3 is 17 residues long. V dropped 0 bases and J dropped 2; count of bases not matched to a gene: 6. Looked up from germline, CDR1 is MGHRA and CDR2 is YSYEKL.

This clonotype was seen many times. The chain carries TRBV6-5 and TRBJ1-2, with D possibly TRBD1 on 6 matching bases. CDR3 length: 16 residues. Germline CDR1 and CDR2: MNHEY and SVGAGI. V was cut by 2 bases and J by 5 bases, with 18 bases left in between. Here the CDR3 DNA reads TGTGCCAGCAGTTACCGGCCGGGGGCCCCTACGTATGGCTACACCTTC. Protein: CASSYRPGAPTYGYTF.

For this clonotype: Given a much more abundant clone one base away, this may be a read error. The V gene is TRBV7-6, the J gene TRBJ2-7; TRBD2 is a possible D gene (5 bases). Germline V gives CDR1 SGHVS, CDR2 FNYEAQ. The CDR3 has 12 residues. CDR3 in amino acids: CVSQMRRKEQYF. The CDR3 coding sequence is TGTGTCAGCCAGATGAGGAGGAAGGAGCAGTACTTC.

This clonotype was picked up many times. The chain couples TRBV12-3 or TRBV12-4 to TRBJ2-2, with TRBD1 matching over 7 bases. V lost 5 bases and J lost 7; bases outside the gene matches: 7. This CDR3 contains 14 residues. CDR3 coding DNA: TGTGCCAGCAGTCTGACAGGGACGGACGGGGAGCTGTTTTTT. It is translated as CASSLTGTDGELFF.

There are many counts of this clonotype. This sequence joins TRBV20-1 and TRBJ2-7; tentative D call: TRBD1 (6 bases). Germline CDR1 and CDR2: DFQATT and SNEGSKA (reference sequence). The V gene lost 0 bases and the J gene lost 3 bases, with 15 bases spanning the gap. The CDR3 length is 15 residues. The CDR3, as DNA: TGCAGTGCTAGAGACATAGGCAGGGGAATCTACGAGCAGTACTTC. Protein: CSARDIGRGIYEQYF.

This clonotype was seen many times. The V and J genes are TRBV7-2 and TRBJ2-3, with D perhaps TRBD2 (7 bases). This CDR3 contains 18 residues. Trimming took off 1 base at V and 3 bases at J, with 20 bases between the two ends. Germline V CDR1 and CDR2: SGHTA, FQGNSA. The CDR3 here is CASSLGGGGGGVTDTQYF. CDR3 nucleotides: TGTGCCAGCAGCTTAGGTGGGGGGGGAGGGGGGGTGACAGATACGCAGTATTTT.

This clonotype was detected many times. The chain combines TRBV29-1 with TRBJ2-1; 16 bases map to TRBD2. Trimming removed 6 bases from V and 0 bases from J; junction bases left unmatched: 8. The CDR3 runs to 18 residues. The germline CDR1 and CDR2 sequences are SQVTM and ANQGSEA. CDR3 in DNA: TGCAGCGTCTTCGGGACTAGCGGGAGGGCCAGCTCCTACAATGAGCAGTTCTTC. Residues: CSVFGTSGRASSYNEQFF.

J is TRBJ2-2 and V is TRBV6-2 or TRBV6-3; TRBD2 agrees at 9 bases. Trimming took 8 bases from V and 6 from J; bases not matched to a gene: 10. This CDR3 comprises 15 residues. Germline V gives CDR1 MNHEY, CDR2 SVGEGT. CDR3 in DNA: TGTGCCAGCGGATCAGCGGGAGGTGGAGCCGGGGAGCTGTTTTTT. Amino acids: CASGSAGGGAGELFF.

The chain links TRBV30 to TRBJ2-5; 8 bases map to TRBD2. The CDR3 runs to 12 residues. Germline-derived CDR1 and CDR2 are GTSNPN and SVGIG (reference sequence). The trim removed 5 bases at V and 4 bases at J, leaving 3 bases unmatched. CDR3 DNA: TGTGCCTGGCGGGGGGGCGGAGAGACCCAGTACTTC. Its protein is CAWRGGGETQYF.

In its sample, this clonotype was seen many times. The CDR3 sequence: CASRTGMNTEAFF. The CDR3 DNA follows: TGTGCCAGCAGAACGGGAATGAACACTGAAGCTTTCTTT. The chain uses TRBV6-2 or TRBV6-3 and TRBJ1-1; no reliable D call. Germline loops: CDR1 MNHEY, CDR2 SVGEGT. Trimming took 6 bases from V and 0 from J, leaving 8 bases between them. This CDR3 comprises 13 residues.

The chain links TRBV27 to TRBJ2-1, with 7 bases fitting TRBD2. The CDR3 runs to 16 residues. Germline assignment: CDR1 MNHEY and CDR2 SMNVEV (reference sequence). Trimming removed 4 bases from V and 1 base from J; junction bases left unmatched: 7. This CDR3 reads CASSSKSGKSYNEQFF. As DNA, the CDR3 is TGTGCCAGCAGTTCGAAGAGCGGGAAGTCCTACAATGAGCAGTTCTTC.

This clonotype was found many times. The chain employs TRBV3-1 and TRBJ1-2, with D uncertain. Per the germline V gene, CDR1 is LGHDT and CDR2 is YNNKEL (reference sequence). Trimming removed 0 bases at V and 7 bases at J, with 6 bases between. CDR3 length equals 12 residues. This chain's CDR3 is CASSQDRTGYTF. CDR3 in DNA: TGTGCCAGCAGCCAAGATCGGACTGGCTACACCTTC.

This clonotype was seen ten or more times. The rearrangement joins TRBV5-5 to TRBJ2-5; D not resolved. The germline V and J ends were trimmed by 2 bases and 2 bases, with 7 bases remaining between them. CDR3 length equals 13 residues. Germline lookup yields CDR1 SGHKS and CDR2 YYEKEE (reference sequence). CDR3 sequence: CASSFSTQETQYF. CDR3 DNA: TGTGCCAGCAGCTTTTCGACACAAGAGACCCAGTACTTC.